The 24 T cell receptor beta chains below come from one sample, sequenced in a study of beta chain features in type 1 diabetes. Expressed TCRB transcripts were sequenced, since all the RNA that had been isolated was reverse transcribed. Sequencing was performed with immunoSEQ multiplex PCR; in TCRdb, only in-frame clones are kept and a portion is missing. The table lists about 210,000 clones, approximately 11% of them singletons. Sequencing was performed on central memory CD4+ T cells from blood. These receptors came from a man aged 18 to 35 in good health.

The table lists this clone with many counts. The chain is built from TRBV6-6 and TRBJ2-3; no definite D call. The germline V gene has CDR1 MNHNY and CDR2 SVGAGI (reference sequence). The CDR3 contains 15 residues. Between the trimmed V and J ends, which lost 7 bases and 0 bases, there was a span of 14 bases. The CDR3 DNA sequence: TGTGCCAGCACCTTACTACTCTTTAGCACAGATACGCAGTATTTT. Protein: CASTLLLFSTDTQYF.

In this sample, this clone turned up many times. The rearrangement links TRBV7-9 to TRBJ2-3; TRBD2 agrees at 8 bases. This CDR3 has 15 amino acids. Germline trimming cut 3 bases from V and 3 bases from J; bases unmatched to any gene: 5. Germline V lookup: CDR1 SEHNR, CDR2 FQNEAQ (reference sequence). CDR3 DNA sequence: TGTGCCAGCAGCTTCCCGGGAGGGCTTACAGATACGCAGTATTTT. This encodes CASSFPGGLTDTQYF.

This clone was found a few times. The V gene is TRBV19, the J gene TRBJ2-5, with D perhaps matching TRBD2 (6 bases). The CDR3 runs to 15 residues. The germline V gene encodes CDR1 LNHDA and CDR2 SQIVND (reference sequence). V was trimmed by 0 bases and J by 7 bases, leaving 15 bases between them. CDR3 loop: CASSIDLRGMGTQYF. Here the CDR3 DNA reads TGTGCCAGTAGTATAGACCTCCGGGGGATGGGGACCCAGTACTTC.

This clone was counted only a few times. The V gene is TRBV13, the J gene TRBJ2-2; 7 bases are shared with TRBD2. With 5 bases clipped from V and 1 base from J, the junction kept 4 bases outside the gene matches. In germline, CDR1 is PRHDT, CDR2 FYEKMQ (reference sequence). The CDR3 is made up of 15 amino acids. CDR3 residues: CASSRGTMNTGELFF. As DNA, the CDR3 is TGTGCCAGCAGCCGGGGGACTATGAACACCGGGGAGCTGTTTTTT.

This clone came up many times. The chain is built from TRBV27 and TRBJ2-2; D uncertain. Germline assignment: CDR1 MNHEY and CDR2 SMNVEV (reference sequence). The CDR3 is made up of 14 amino acids. V was pared by 0 bases and J by 2 bases, with 4 bases between. The CDR3 DNA is TGTGCCAGCAGTTTATCAGCAAACACCGGGGAGCTGTTTTTT. It is translated as CASSLSANTGELFF.

This clone was counted once. The genes are TRBV9 and TRBJ1-1; D is possibly TRBD1 (6 bases). This CDR3 is built from 13 residues. V was cut by 4 bases and J by 5 bases, with 12 bases left in between. CDR1 SGDLS and CDR2 YYNGEE come from the germline V gene. This CDR3 reads CASSPRGQTEAFF. The CDR3 coding sequence is TGTGCCAGCAGCCCGAGAGGACAGACTGAAGCTTTCTTT.

In this sample, this clone turned up a few times. This chain uses TRBV7-9 with TRBJ2-5, with D unresolved. Trimming took off 2 bases at V and 1 base at J, with 5 bases between the two ends. The CDR3 loop spans 13 amino acids. Germline loops: CDR1 SEHNR, CDR2 FQNEAQ (reference sequence). In DNA form, the CDR3 reads TGTGCCAGCAGCTTATCGTTCCAAGAGACCCAGTACTTC. Encoded protein: CASSLSFQETQYF.

This clone has a handful of counts. The rearrangement links TRBV6-6 to TRBJ1-2, with TRBD1 as a possible D gene (5 bases). V dropped 2 bases and J dropped 4 bases, with 11 bases sitting between them. CDR1 is MNHNY and CDR2 is SVGAGI in the germline V gene (reference sequence). CDR3 size: 14 residues. CDR3: CASSYDGGGYGYTF. The CDR3 nucleotides are TGTGCCAGCAGTTACGATGGGGGAGGCTATGGCTACACCTTC.

The CDR3 sequence: CASSPGPGQSTDTQYF. For the CDR3, the DNA is TGTGCCAGCAGTCCCGGCCCGGGACAGAGCACAGATACGCAGTATTTT. This rearrangement joins TRBV6-6 to TRBJ2-3; 7 bases are a match to TRBD1. V lost 5 bases to trimming and J lost 0 bases; unmatched junction nucleotides: 8. Germline V gene data show CDR1 as MNHNY and CDR2 as SVGAGI (reference sequence). This CDR3 has 16 residues.

This clone was counted a few times. The gene calls are TRBV7-2 and TRBJ2-7; 12 bases match TRBD2. V dropped 5 bases and J dropped 0; count of bases not matched to a gene: 8. The CDR3 covers 17 residues. Germline V lookup: CDR1 SGHTA, CDR2 FQGNSA. The CDR3 nucleotides are TGTGCCAGCAGCCCCGGGACTAGCGGGTTCAGCTCCTACGAGCAGTACTTC. Protein product: CASSPGTSGFSSYEQYF.

This clone was counted many times. Different DNA sequences within this sample yield the same CDR3. The chain recombines TRBV9 with TRBJ2-5, with D hard to call. The CDR3 covers 13 residues. Per the germline V gene, CDR1 is SGDLS and CDR2 is YYNGEE. Trimming took off 0 bases at V and 5 bases at J, with 8 bases between the two ends. DNA of the CDR3: TGTGCCAGCAGCGTAGGCGGTGGGGAGACCCAGTACTTC. As protein: CASSVGGGETQYF.

This clone has only a few counts. The rearrangement links TRBV7-2 to TRBJ2-7, with D perhaps TRBD2 (5 bases). The germline CDR1 and CDR2 sequences are SGHTA and FQGNSA. This CDR3 spans 12 amino acids. V lost 5 bases to trimming and J lost 7 bases, with 12 bases between them. The CDR3 region has the DNA TGTGCCAGCAGCCCCCGGACTGTTGAGCAGTACTTC. Translation: CASSPRTVEQYF.

This clone was seen repeatedly, ten times or more. The rearrangement links TRBV14 to TRBJ2-1, with D possibly being TRBD2 (5 bases). The CDR3 loop spans 14 amino acids. Germline values: CDR1 SGHDN, CDR2 FVKESK. The V gene lost 3 bases and the J gene lost 3 bases, with 9 bases spanning the gap. CDR3 sequence reads: CASSHSSGYNEQFF. The CDR3, as DNA: TGTGCCAGCAGCCACTCGAGCGGCTACAATGAGCAGTTCTTC.

This clone came up a few times. This rearrangement joins TRBV25-1 to TRBJ2-1, with 8 bases that match TRBD2. After removal of 2 bases from V and 8 bases from J, the junction contained 11 bases not matched to a gene. This CDR3 comprises 16 residues. The V gene's germline CDR1 is MGHDK and CDR2 SYGVNS. CDR3 amino acids: CASSEPRSGRTYEQFF. The CDR3 region has the DNA TGTGCCAGCAGTGAACCTAGGAGCGGGAGAACGTATGAGCAGTTCTTC. Looking up the rest from reference TRBV25-1 and TRBJ2-1 gives the full variable domain: EADIYQTPRYLVIGTGKKITLECSQTMGHDKMYWYQQDPGMELHLIHYSYGVNSTEKGDLSSESTVSRIRTEHFPLTLESARPSHTSQYLCASSEPRSGRTYEQFFGPGTRLTVL.

CDR3 in DNA: TGCAGCGTACGAGGGAGCGCCGCTAGAGCCTACGAGCAGTACTTC. It encodes CSVRGSAARAYEQYF. J is TRBJ2-7 and V is TRBV29-1; tentative D call: TRBD2 (5 bases). Between the trimmed V and J ends, which lost 6 bases and 2 bases, there was a span of 20 bases. CDR3 length: 15 residues. In germline, CDR1 is SQVTM, CDR2 ANQGSEA.

The rearrangement joins TRBV30 to TRBJ1-5; a possible D gene is TRBD1 (5 bases). This CDR3 region has 14 residues. Trimming pared 2 bases from V and 3 bases from J, leaving 11 bases between. Germline assignment: CDR1 GTSNPN and CDR2 SVGIG (reference sequence). CDR3 DNA: TGTGCCTGGAGTAAGGGGACGGACAATCAGCCCCAGCATTTT. This encodes CAWSKGTDNQPQHF.

The chain couples TRBV30 to TRBJ1-1, with D possibly being TRBD1 (5 bases). Trimming stripped 3 bases from V and 1 base from J, with 15 bases between. Germline-derived CDR1 and CDR2 are GTSNPN and SVGIG (reference sequence). The CDR3 contains 15 residues. The CDR3 DNA follows: TGTGCCTGGAGCCCCGTAAGGGGCCGGAACACTGAAGCTTTCTTT. Its protein product is CAWSPVRGRNTEAFF.

This clone was seen a handful of times. The rearrangement uses TRBV28 and TRBJ2-5; 11 bases are a match to TRBD2. The CDR3 sequence is 17 residues long. J was trimmed by 5 bases and V by 5 bases; bases with no gene match: 13. The germline CDR1 and CDR2 sequences are MDHEN and SYDVKM. The chain's CDR3 is CASSPAASGRKRETQYF. The CDR3 DNA sequence: TGTGCCAGCAGTCCCGCGGCTAGCGGGAGGAAGAGGGAGACCCAGTACTTC.

This clone has a count of ten or more. The CDR3 DNA reads TGTGCCAGCAGCTTAACAGGGGGACAAGAGACCCAGTACTTC. It codes for CASSLTGGQETQYF. The chain employs TRBV7-6 and TRBJ2-5; 8 positions match TRBD1. The CDR3 has 14 amino acids. J was trimmed by 2 bases and V by 2 bases; bases with no gene match: 1. The germline gives CDR1 SGHVS, CDR2 FNYEAQ.

In DNA, the CDR3 is TGCGCCAGCAGTTCGACCGTCGGCTTTCAAGAGACCCAGTACTTC. Protein product: CASSSTVGFQETQYF. The V and J genes are TRBV4-3 and TRBJ2-5; D ambiguous. The CDR3 sequence is 15 residues long. The V and J ends lost 6 bases and 2 bases respectively, with 16 bases between them. Germline V gives CDR1 LGHNA, CDR2 YSLEER.

This clone was detected only a few times. The J gene is TRBJ1-1, the V gene TRBV19, with D possibly matching TRBD1 (5 bases). From germline, CDR1 is LNHDA and CDR2 SQIVND (reference sequence). The CDR3 is 12 amino acids. Trimming pared 1 base from V and 11 bases from J, leaving 11 bases between. The CDR3 DNA is TGTGCCAGTAGTATAGCCCGGGGCGAGGCTTTCTTT. This encodes CASSIARGEAFF.

J is TRBJ2-7 and V is TRBV20-1; D is uncertain. Germline CDR1 is DFQATT and CDR2 is SNEGSKA (reference sequence). CDR3 size: 10 residues. Trimming removed 6 bases at V and 3 bases at J, with 6 bases between. In DNA form, the CDR3 reads TGCAGTGCCGATCACTACGAGCAGTACTTC. This sequence encodes CSADHYEQYF.

This clone was detected a few times. The V gene is TRBV7-3, the J gene TRBJ2-5; 9 bases match TRBD1. The CDR3 runs 13 residues. Germline V gives CDR1 SGHTA, CDR2 FQGTGA. Trimming took 5 bases from V and 5 from J; bases not matched to a gene: 3. CDR3 protein: CASSPGQGETQYF. CDR3 nucleotides: TGTGCCAGCAGCCCCGGACAGGGGGAGACCCAGTACTTC. Together with reference TRBV7-3 and TRBJ2-5, the CDR3 gives the full variable domain: GAGVSQTPSNKVTEKGKYVELRCDPISGHTALYWYRQSLGQGPEFLIYFQGTGAADDSGLPNDRFFAVRPEGSVSTLKIQRTERGDSAVYLCASSPGQGETQYFGPGTRLLVL.

This clone was detected only a few times. This sample includes further DNA sequences coding for the same CDR3. The chain is built from TRBV5-1 and TRBJ2-7, with D maybe TRBD1 (5 bases). Deletions cut 5 bases from V and 3 bases from J, with 6 bases between. The germline V gene has CDR1 SGHRS and CDR2 YFSETQ. CDR3 size: 11 residues. The CDR3 reads CASRGLYEQYF. CDR3 bases: TGCGCCAGCAGGGGGCTCTACGAGCAGTACTTC. The entire variable domain, with the rest obtained from reference TRBV5-1 and TRBJ2-7, is as follows: KAGVTQTPRYLIKTRGQQVTLSCSPISGHRSVSWYQQTPGQGLQFLFEYFSETQRNKGNFPGRFSGRQFSNSRSEMNVSTLELGDSALYLCASRGLYEQYFGPGTRLTVT.